Below, one T cell receptor (beta chain) is given with its context. Its antigen is not identified. These data belong to a study of cytomegalovirus exposure and HLA in healthy donors. Study in general: Later, an analysis reported that the roughly 120 validation repertoires had used the same platform as the roughly 660 first-cohort repertoires.

Trimming pared 10 bases from V and 3 bases from J, leaving 16 bases between. Germline CDR1 is MNHNY and CDR2 is SVGAGI (reference sequence). The CDR3 totals 13 residues. Profiled with immunoSEQ multiplex PCR; TCRdb holds only in-frame clones, not every one. The sample records hundreds of thousands of clones, around 78% being singletons. Study-wide results and caveats: Many donors shared some public TCRs, even though most TCR sequences were rare. According to reports, the classifier identified cytomegalovirus status with high specificity and sensitivity.

This receptor was identified in a woman younger than 35 in good health and CMV-seronegative. The chain couples TRBV6-6 to TRBJ2-7, with D tentatively TRBD2 (6 bases). Material: PBMCs. The CDR3 is CATLGDLGYEQYF. CDR3 nucleotides: TGTGCCACCCTAGGGGACTTGGGCTACGAGCAGTACTTC.